This TCR beta chain comes out of a study of blood T cell repertoires in COVID-19 (TCRdb year 2020). Looking at the study overall: Collaborator samples came from the United States, Italy and Spain and covered acute and convalescent phases of COVID-19. The material from the prospective study consisted of cDNA or gDNA derived from T cells, B-cell-depleted T cells, or PBMCs. Subjects who had been exposed to COVID-19, were actively infected with it, or had recovered from it provided the deeply sampled blood TCRbeta repertoires that made up the dataset. A freely available public database, intended as a resource for researchers studying the immune response to SARS-CoV-2, is where the repertoires were released. The samples were drawn from two sources: the first 160 participants of the ongoing ImmuneRACE study, and over 950 subjects contributed by 6 global collaborators. Nearly every sample came with metadata listing a de-identified subject ID, COVID-19 status, age in years and sex. HLA class I and class II types, where available, came from metadata supplied by the sample provider rather than from assay-based typing.

CDR1 and CDR2 are read off the germline V gene as MNHEY and SVGEGT. The V end gives up 5 bases and the J end 9 bases, leaving 10 bases in the junction not matched to a gene. Including cysteine and phenylalanine, the CDR3 has 15 amino acids. Only CDR3 DNA remains: 45 bases, in frame from the first base. Collaborating institutions collected whole blood in K2EDTA tubes following their own protocols. For TCRbeta analysis, collaborators shipped samples in one of three forms: frozen whole blood, isolated PBMCs, or DNA extracted from either of those sample types. Findings and caveats that apply to the study as a whole: Clinical and demographic metadata were provided uncurated, with the amount varying by source and participant.

Concerning this clone itself: The target of this receptor is not known. No much larger clonotype is one base removed from it; base qualities were not supplied.

TCRbeta CDR3 regions were amplified from genomic DNA by means of the immunoSEQ Assay, a bias-controlled multiplex PCR. From the authors' description of their analysis: The number of nucleated cells in each sample was estimated from the amplification of reference gene primers within the assay. Sequence reads were collapsed and filtered to measure the absolute abundance of every unique TCRbeta CDR3 rearrangement. Productive Simpson clonality was computed per sample as the square root of Simpson's diversity index over productive rearrangements. The source is immuneACCESS, and TCRdb retained only in-frame sequences with V and J called. Part of the clones is not carried over; for the studies checked, unresolved V genes explain less than half of this, and the remainder is unexplained. For V, J and clone size, that table is used; D and trimming come from the DNA. This sample has 200,000 to 250,000 clones in its table, and approximately 78% of those were observed once. The top ten clones comprise less than 15% of the sample.

Sequencing used peripheral blood. This receptor was obtained from a woman between 35 and 50 years old with acute or convalescent COVID-19. The sequence is built from TRBV6-2 or TRBV6-3 and TRBJ2-1; a stretch of 10 junction bases matches TRBD1. The encoded CDR3 is CASSTRDRGRSEQFF. The DNA reads TGTGCCAGCAGTACCCGGGACAGGGGCAGAAGTGAGCAGTTCTTC.